This T cell receptor beta chain was observed in a study of T cell repertoires in aging, cancer and after chemotherapy. Looking at the study overall: Clear clonal overlap appeared across healthy donor samples taken over several months to years.

Rearranged V-D-J TRB sequences were amplified with a mixed TRB-A/B primer pool. TCRdb passed the multiplex PCR reads through MiXCR, listing each CDR3 protein once. The sample lists some 15,000 distinct CDR3 sequences, approximately 22% seen once, with 5.7% in the top ten. By sample share, this clonotype is medium-sized. Peripheral blood genomic DNA, not sorted cells or RNA, was the template. V was clipped by 0 bases and J by 8 bases, with 10 bases between them. Germline V gives CDR1 ENHRY, CDR2 SYGVKD. The CDR3 runs 14 residues. This clonotype was sampled from a human donor in good health. The chain uses TRBV10-3 and TRBJ1-4, with a possible D match to TRBD1 (6 bases). What was sequenced was blood. CDR3 amino acids: CAISESSQGEKLFF. The CDR3 region has the DNA TGTGCCATCAGTGAGTCGAGTCAGGGGGAAAAACTGTTTTTT.